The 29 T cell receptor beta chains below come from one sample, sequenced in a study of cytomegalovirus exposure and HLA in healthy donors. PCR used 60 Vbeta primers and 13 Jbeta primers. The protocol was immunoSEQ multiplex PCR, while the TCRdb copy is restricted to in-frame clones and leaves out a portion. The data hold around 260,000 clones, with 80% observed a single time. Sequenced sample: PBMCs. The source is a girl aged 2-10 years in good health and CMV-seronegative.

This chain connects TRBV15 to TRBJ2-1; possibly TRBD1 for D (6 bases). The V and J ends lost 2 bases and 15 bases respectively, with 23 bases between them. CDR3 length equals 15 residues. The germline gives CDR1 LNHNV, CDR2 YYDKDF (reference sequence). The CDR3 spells CATSRLYSLDSETFF. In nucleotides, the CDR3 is TGTGCCACCAGCAGACTCTATTCTCTGGACAGTGAAACGTTCTTC.

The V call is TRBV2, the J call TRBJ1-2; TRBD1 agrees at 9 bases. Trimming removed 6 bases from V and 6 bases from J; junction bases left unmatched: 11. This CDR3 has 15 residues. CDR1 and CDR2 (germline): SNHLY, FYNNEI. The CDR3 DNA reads TGTGCCAGCAGGCCCCAAGACAGGGGGTTGGATGGCTACACCTTC. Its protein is CASRPQDRGLDGYTF.

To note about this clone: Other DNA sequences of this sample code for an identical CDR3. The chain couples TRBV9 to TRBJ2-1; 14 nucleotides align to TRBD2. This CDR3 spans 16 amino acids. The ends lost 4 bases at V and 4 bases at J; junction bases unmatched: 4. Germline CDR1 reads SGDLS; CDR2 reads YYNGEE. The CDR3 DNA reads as TGTGCCAGCAGCCCCCGGACTAGCGGGGGGTACAATGAGCAGTTCTTC. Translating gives CASSPRTSGGYNEQFF.

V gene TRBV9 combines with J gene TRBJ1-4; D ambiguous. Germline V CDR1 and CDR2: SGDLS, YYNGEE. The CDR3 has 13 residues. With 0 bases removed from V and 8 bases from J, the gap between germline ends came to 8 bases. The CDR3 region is CASSVAGGEKLFF. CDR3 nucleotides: TGTGCCAGCAGCGTAGCGGGAGGGGAAAAACTGTTTTTT.

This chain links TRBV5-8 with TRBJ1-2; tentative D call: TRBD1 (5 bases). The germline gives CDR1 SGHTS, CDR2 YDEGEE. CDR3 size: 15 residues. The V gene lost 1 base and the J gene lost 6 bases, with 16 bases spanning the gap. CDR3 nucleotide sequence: TGTGCCAGCAGCTTGTTAAAAGCTCAGGGCCATGGCTACACCTTC. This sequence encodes CASSLLKAQGHGYTF.

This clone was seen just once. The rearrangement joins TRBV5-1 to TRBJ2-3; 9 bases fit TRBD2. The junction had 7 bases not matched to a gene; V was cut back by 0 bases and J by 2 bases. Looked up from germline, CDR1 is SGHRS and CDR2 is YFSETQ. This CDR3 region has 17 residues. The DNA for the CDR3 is TGCGCCAGCAGCTTGGGAGGCGGCGGGGGGGCCACAGATACGCAGTATTTT. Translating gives CASSLGGGGGATDTQYF.

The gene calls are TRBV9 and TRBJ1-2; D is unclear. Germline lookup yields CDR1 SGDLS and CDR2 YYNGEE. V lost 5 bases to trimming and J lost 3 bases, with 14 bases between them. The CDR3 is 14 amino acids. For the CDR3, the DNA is TGTGCCAGCAGTCCCCGGTCCCAAGACTATGGCTACACCTTC. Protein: CASSPRSQDYGYTF. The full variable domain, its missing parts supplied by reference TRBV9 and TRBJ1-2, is DSGVTQTPKHLITATGQRVTLRCSPRSGDLSVYWYQQSLDQGLQFLIQYYNGEERAKGNILERFSAQQFPDLHSELNLSSLELGDSALYFCASSPRSQDYGYTFGSGTRLTVV.

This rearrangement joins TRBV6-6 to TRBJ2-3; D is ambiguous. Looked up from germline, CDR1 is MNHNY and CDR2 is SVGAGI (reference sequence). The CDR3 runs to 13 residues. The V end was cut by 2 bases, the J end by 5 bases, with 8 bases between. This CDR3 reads CASSYRQVDTQYF. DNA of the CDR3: TGTGCCAGCAGTTACCGGCAGGTAGATACGCAGTATTTT.

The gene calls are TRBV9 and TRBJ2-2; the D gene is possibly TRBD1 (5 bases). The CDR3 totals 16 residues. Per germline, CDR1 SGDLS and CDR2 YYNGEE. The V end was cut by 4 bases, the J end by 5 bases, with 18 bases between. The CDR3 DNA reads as TGTGCCAGCAGCCTTGGAAGGGTAGCAGGGACCGGGGAGCTGTTTTTT. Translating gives CASSLGRVAGTGELFF.

DNA of the CDR3: TGTGCCAGCAGCTTCGGCCAGGGGGCGAATTACGAGCAGTACTTC. It yields the protein CASSFGQGANYEQYF. The chain has TRBV7-6 and TRBJ2-7; 8 nucleotides align to TRBD1. The V and J ends lost 3 bases and 4 bases, in that order; junction bases with no gene match: 8. Germline V gene sequence: CDR1 SGHVS, CDR2 FNYEAQ. The CDR3 is made up of 15 amino acids.

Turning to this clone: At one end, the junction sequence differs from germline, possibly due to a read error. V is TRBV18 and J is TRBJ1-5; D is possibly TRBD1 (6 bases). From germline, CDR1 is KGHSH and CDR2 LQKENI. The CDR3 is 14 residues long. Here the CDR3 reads CANSLRQVNQPQHF. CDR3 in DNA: TGTGCCAACTCACTGAGACAGGTCAATCAGCCCCAGCATTTT.

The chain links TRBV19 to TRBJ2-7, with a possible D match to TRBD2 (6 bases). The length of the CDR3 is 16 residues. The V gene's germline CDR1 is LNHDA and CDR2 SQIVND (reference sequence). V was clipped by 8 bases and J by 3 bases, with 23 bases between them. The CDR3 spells CASGNHLAGRLYEQYF. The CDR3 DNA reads TGTGCCAGTGGTAATCATCTGGCGGGGAGGCTCTACGAGCAGTACTTC.

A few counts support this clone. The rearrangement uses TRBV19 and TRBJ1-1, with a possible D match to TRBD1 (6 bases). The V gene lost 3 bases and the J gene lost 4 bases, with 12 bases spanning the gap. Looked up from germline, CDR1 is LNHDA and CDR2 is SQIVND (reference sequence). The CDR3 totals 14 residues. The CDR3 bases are TGTGCCAGTAGTATGGGTCAGGGGCCCACTGAAGCTTTCTTT. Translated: CASSMGQGPTEAFF.

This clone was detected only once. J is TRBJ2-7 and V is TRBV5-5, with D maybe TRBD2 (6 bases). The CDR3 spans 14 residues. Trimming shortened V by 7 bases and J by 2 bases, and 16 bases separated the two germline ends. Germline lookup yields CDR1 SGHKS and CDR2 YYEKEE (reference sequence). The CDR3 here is CASRPGLRTYEQYF. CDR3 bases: TGTGCCAGCCGTCCGGGACTGAGGACCTACGAGCAGTACTTC.

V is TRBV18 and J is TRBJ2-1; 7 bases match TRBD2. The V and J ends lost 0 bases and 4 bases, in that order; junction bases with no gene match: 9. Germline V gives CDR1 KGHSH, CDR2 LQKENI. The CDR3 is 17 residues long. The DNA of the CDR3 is TGTGCCAGCTCACCACCCCGTCCGGGAGGAGCTTACAATGAGCAGTTCTTC. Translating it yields CASSPPRPGGAYNEQFF. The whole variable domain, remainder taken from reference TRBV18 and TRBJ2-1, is NAGVMQNPRHLVRRRGQEARLRCSPMKGHSHVYWYRQLPEEGLKFMVYLQKENIIDESGMPKERFSAEFPKEGPSILRIQQVVRGDSAAYFCASSPPRPGGAYNEQFFGPGTRLTVL.

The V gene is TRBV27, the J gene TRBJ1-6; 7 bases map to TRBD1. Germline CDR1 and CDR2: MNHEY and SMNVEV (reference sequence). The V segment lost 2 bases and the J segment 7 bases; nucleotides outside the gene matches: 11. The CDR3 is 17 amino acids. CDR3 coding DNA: TGTGCCAGCAGTTTACCGCCGGCGGGACAGATAAATTCACCCCTCCACTTT. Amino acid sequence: CASSLPPAGQINSPLHF.

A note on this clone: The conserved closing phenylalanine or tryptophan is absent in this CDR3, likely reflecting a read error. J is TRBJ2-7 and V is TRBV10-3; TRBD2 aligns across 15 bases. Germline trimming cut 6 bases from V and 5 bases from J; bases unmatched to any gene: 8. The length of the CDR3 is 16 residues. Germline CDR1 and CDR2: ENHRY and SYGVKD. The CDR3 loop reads CAISTGTSGRNNEQYL. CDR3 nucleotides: TGTGCCATCAGCACCGGGACTAGCGGGAGGAATAACGAGCAGTACCTC.

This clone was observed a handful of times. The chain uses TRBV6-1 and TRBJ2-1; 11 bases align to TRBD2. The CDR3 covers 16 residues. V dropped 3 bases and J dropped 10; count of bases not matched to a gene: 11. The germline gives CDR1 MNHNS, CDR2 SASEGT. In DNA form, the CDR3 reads TGTGCCAGCAGTGACCTTTTGGGACTAGCGGTGAGGGAGCAGTTCTTC. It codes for CASSDLLGLAVREQFF.

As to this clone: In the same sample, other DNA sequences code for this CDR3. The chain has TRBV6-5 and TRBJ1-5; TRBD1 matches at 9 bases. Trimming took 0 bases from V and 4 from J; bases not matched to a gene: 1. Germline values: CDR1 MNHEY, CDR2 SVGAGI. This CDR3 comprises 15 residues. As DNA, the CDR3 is TGTGCCAGCAGTTACTCCGGGACAGGGAATCAGCCCCAGCATTTT. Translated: CASSYSGTGNQPQHF.

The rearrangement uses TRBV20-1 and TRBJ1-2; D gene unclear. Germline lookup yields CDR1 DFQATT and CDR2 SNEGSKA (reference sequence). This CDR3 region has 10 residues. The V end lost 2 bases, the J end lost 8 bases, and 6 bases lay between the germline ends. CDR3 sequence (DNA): TGCAGTGCTAGACTGGGCGGCTACACCTTC. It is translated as CSARLGGYTF.

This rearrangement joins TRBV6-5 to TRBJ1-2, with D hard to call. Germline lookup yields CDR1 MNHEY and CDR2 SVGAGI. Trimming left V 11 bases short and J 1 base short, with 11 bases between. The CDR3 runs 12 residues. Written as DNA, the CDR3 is TGTGCCGCCTCCGGGGTTAACTATGGCTACACCTTC. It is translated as CAASGVNYGYTF.

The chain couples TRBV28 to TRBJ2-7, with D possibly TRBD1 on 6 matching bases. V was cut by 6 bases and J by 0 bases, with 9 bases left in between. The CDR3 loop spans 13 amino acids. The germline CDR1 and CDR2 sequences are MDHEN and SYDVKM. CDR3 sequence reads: CASRGTTSYEQYF. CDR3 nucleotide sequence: TGTGCCAGCAGGGGGACAACCTCCTACGAGCAGTACTTC.

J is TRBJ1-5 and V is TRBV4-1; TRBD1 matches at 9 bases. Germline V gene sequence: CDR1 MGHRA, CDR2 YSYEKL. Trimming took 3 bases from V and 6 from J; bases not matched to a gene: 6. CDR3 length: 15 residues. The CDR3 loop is CASSQWTGAIQPQHF. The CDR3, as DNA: TGCGCCAGCAGCCAGTGGACAGGGGCAATTCAGCCCCAGCATTTT.

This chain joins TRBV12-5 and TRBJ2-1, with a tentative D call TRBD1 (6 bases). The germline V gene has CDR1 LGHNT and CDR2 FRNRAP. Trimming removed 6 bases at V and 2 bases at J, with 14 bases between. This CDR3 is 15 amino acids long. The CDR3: CASGRGQRTYNEQFF. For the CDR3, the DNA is TGTGCTAGTGGCAGGGGTCAAAGGACCTACAATGAGCAGTTCTTC.

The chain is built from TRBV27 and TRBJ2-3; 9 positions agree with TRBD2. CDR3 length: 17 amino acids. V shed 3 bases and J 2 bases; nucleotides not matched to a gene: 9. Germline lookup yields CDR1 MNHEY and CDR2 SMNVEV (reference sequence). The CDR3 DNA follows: TGTGCCAGCAGTTTCGGTAGCGGGAGTAGGGTCACAGATACGCAGTATTTT. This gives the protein CASSFGSGSRVTDTQYF.

CDR3 sequence: CATTPRGPNEAFF. CDR3 DNA sequence: TGTGCCACAACTCCCAGGGGGCCTAATGAAGCTTTCTTT. This chain uses TRBV7-9 with TRBJ1-1, with TRBD1 matching over 8 bases. The CDR3 runs to 13 residues. V lost 10 bases to trimming and J lost 7 bases; unmatched junction nucleotides: 11. Germline V gene lookup returns CDR1 SEHNR and CDR2 FQNEAQ (reference sequence). The variable domain in full, completed from reference TRBV7-9 and TRBJ1-1, reads DTGVSQNPRHKITKRGQNVTFRCDPISEHNRLYWYRQTLGQGPEFLTYFQNEAQLEKSRLLSDRFSAERPKGSFSTLEIQRTEQGDSAMYLCATTPRGPNEAFFGQGTRLTVV.

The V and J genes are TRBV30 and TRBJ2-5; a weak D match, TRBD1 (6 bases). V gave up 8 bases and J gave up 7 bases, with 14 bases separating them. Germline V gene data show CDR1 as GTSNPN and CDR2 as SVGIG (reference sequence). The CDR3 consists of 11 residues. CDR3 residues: CAGQYVRTQYF. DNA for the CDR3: TGTGCCGGACAGTATGTGAGGACCCAGTACTTC.

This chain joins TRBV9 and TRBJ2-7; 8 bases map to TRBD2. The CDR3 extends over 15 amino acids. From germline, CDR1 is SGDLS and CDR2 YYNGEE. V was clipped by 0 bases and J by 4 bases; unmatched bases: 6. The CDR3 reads CASSVAGSGVYEQYF. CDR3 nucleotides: TGTGCCAGCAGCGTAGCGGGTAGCGGGGTTTACGAGCAGTACTTC.

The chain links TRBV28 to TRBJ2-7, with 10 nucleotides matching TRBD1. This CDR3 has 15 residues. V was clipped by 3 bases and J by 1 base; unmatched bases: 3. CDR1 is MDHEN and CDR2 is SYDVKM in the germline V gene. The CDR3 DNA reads TGTGCCAGCAGTTTTTTGGGACAGGGGTCCTACGAGCAGTACTTC. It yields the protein CASSFLGQGSYEQYF.